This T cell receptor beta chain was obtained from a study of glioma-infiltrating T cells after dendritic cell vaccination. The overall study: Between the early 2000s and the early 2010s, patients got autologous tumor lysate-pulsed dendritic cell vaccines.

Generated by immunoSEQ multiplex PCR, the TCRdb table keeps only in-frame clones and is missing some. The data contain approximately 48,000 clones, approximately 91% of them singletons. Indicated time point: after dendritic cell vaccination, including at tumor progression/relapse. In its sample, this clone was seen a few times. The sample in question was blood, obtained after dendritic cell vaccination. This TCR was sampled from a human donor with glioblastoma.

CDR3 protein: CASSYSSGASGNTIYF. The CDR3 coding sequence is TGTGCCAGCAGTTACTCATCGGGAGCCTCTGGAAACACCATATATTTT. The J gene is TRBJ1-3, the V gene TRBV6-6; D is unclear. The CDR3 runs to 16 residues. V lost 0 bases and J lost 0, with 9 bases in between. CDR1 is MNHNY, CDR2 SVGAGI, per germline (reference sequence).